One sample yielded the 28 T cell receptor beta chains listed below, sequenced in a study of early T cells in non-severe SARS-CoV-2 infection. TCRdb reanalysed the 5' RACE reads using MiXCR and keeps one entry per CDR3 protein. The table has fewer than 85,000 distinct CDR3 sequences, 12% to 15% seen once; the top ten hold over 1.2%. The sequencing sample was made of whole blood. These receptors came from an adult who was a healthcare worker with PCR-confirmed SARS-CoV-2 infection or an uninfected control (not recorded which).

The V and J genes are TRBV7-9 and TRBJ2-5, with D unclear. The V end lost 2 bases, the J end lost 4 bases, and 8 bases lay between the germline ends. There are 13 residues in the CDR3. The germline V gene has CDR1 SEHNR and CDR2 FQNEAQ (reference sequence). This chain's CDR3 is CASSLSYGETQYF. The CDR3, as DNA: TGTGCCAGCAGCTTATCATACGGAGAGACCCAGTACTTC.

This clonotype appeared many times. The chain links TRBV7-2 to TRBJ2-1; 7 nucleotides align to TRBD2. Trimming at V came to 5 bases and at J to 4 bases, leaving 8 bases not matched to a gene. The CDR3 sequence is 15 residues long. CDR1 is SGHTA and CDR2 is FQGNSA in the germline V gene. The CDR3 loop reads CASSPGLDQYNEQFF. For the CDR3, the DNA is TGTGCCAGCAGCCCCGGACTAGATCAGTACAATGAGCAGTTCTTC.

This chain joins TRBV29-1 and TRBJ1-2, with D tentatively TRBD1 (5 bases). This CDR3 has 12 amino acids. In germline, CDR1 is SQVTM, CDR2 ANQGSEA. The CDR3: CTNSGRLNGYTF. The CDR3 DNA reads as TGCACCAACTCGGGACGCCTAAACGGCTACACCTTC.

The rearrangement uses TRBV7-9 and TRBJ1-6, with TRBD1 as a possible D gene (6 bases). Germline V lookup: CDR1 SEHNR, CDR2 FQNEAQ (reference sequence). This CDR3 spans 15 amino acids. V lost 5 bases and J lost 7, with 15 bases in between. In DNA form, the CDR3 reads TGTGCCAGCAGCCCGGGGGGCAGCCCCAATTCACCCCTCCACTTT. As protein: CASSPGGSPNSPLHF.

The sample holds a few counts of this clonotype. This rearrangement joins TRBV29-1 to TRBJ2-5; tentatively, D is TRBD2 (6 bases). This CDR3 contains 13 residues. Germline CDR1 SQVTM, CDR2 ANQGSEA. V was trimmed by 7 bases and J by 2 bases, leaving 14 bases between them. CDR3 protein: CSGRGSQQETQYF. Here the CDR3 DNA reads TGCAGCGGACGGGGGAGTCAGCAAGAGACCCAGTACTTC.

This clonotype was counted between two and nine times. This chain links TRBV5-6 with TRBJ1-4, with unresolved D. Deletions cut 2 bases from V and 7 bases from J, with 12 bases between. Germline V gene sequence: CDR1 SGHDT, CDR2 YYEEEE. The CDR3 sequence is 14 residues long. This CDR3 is CASSFNRRSEKLFF. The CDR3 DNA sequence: TGTGCCAGCAGCTTCAACAGACGTAGTGAAAAACTGTTTTTT.

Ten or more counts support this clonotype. The CDR3 region has the DNA TGTGCCAGCAGAAGCAGGGCGGCTAGCGGGTCCTACAATGAGCAGTTCTTC. Protein: CASRSRAASGSYNEQFF. This chain links TRBV2 with TRBJ2-1, with TRBD2 matching 8 bases. The junction had 11 bases not matched to a gene; V was cut back by 6 bases and J by 1 base. Germline CDR1 is SNHLY and CDR2 is FYNNEI. There are 17 residues in the CDR3.

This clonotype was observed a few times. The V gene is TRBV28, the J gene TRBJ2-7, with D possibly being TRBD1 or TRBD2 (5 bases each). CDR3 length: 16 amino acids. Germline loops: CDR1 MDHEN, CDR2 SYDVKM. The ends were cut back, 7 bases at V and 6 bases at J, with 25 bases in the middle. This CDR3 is CASTIFVGAGFGEQYF. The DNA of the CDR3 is TGTGCCAGCACCATTTTCGTCGGGGCAGGCTTCGGCGAGCAGTACTTC. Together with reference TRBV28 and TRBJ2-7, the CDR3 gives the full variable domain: DVKVTQSSRYLVKRTGEKVFLECVQDMDHENMFWYRQDPGLGLRLIYFSYDVKMKEKGDIPEGYSVSREKKERFSLILESASTNQTSMYLCASTIFVGAGFGEQYFGPGTRLTVT.

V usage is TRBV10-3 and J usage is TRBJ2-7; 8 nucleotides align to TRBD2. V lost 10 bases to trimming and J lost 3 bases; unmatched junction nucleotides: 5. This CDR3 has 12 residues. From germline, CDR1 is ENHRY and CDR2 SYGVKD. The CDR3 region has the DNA TGTGCCACCGGGGGGGCGCGCTACGAGCAGTACTTC. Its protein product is CATGGARYEQYF.

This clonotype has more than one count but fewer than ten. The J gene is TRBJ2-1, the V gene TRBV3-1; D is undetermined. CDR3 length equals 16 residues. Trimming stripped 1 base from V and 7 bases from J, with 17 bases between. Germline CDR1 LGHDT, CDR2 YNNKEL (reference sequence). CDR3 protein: CASSQGNKQPPNEQFF. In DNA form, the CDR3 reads TGTGCCAGCAGCCAAGGAAACAAGCAACCCCCAAATGAGCAGTTCTTC.

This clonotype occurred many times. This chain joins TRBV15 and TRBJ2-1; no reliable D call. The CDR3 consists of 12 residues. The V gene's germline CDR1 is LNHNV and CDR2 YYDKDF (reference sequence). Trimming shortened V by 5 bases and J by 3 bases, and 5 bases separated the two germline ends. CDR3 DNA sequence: TGTGCCACCAGCCCGTTCTACAATGAGCAGTTCTTC. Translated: CATSPFYNEQFF.

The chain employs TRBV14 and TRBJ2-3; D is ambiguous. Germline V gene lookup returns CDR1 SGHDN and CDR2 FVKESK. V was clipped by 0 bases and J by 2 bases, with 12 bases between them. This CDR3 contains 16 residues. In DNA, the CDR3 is TGTGCCAGCAGCCAAGATCGTTGGGCAGCCACAGATACGCAGTATTTT. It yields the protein CASSQDRWAATDTQYF.

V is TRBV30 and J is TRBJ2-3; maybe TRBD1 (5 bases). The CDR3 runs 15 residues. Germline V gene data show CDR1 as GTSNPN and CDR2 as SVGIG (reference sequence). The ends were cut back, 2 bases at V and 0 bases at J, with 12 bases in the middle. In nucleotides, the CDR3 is TGTGCCTGGAGTTCAGGGTTTTCTAGCACAGATACGCAGTATTTT. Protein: CAWSSGFSSTDTQYF. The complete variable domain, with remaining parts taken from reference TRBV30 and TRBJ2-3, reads SQTIHQWPATLVQPVGSPLSLECTVEGTSNPNLYWYRQAAGRGLQLLFYSVGIGQISSEVPQNLSASRPQDRQFILSSKKLLLSDSGFYLCAWSSGFSSTDTQYFGPGTRLTVL.

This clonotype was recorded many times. DNA for the CDR3: TGTGCCAGCAGCCGACAGGGGAGCTCCTACGAGCAGTACTTC. It is translated as CASSRQGSSYEQYF. V gene TRBV3-1 combines with J gene TRBJ2-7, with 8 bases that match TRBD1. The germline V gene has CDR1 LGHDT and CDR2 YNNKEL (reference sequence). Losses at the gene ends were 4 bases for V and 0 bases for J; bases not matched to a gene: 2. This CDR3 spans 14 amino acids.

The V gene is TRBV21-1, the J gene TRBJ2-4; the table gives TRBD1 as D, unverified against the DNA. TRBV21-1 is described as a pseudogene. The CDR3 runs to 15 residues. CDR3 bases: TGTGCCAGCAGCCCGGACAGGGGTGACAAAAACATTCAGTACTTC. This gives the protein CASSPDRGDKNIQYF.

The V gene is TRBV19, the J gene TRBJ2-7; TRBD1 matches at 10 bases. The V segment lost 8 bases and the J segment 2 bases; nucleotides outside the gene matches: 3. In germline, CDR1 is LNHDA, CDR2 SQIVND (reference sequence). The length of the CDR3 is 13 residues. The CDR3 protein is CASGDRGPYEQYF. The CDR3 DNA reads TGTGCCAGTGGGGACAGGGGCCCCTACGAGCAGTACTTC.

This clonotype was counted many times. CDR3 loop: CASSQLASGGAKDTQYF. The CDR3 DNA reads as TGCGCCAGCAGCCAGTTAGCTAGCGGGGGGGCGAAAGATACGCAGTATTTT. The V call is TRBV4-1, the J call TRBJ2-3, with 12 bases lining up with TRBD2. J was trimmed by 5 bases and V by 3 bases; bases with no gene match: 9. Germline values: CDR1 MGHRA, CDR2 YSYEKL. This CDR3 spans 17 amino acids.

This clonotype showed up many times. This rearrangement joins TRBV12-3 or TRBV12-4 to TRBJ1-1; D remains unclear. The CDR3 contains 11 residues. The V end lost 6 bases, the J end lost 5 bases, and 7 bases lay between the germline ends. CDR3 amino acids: CASRRGTEAFF. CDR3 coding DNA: TGTGCCAGCAGACGGGGAACTGAAGCTTTCTTT.

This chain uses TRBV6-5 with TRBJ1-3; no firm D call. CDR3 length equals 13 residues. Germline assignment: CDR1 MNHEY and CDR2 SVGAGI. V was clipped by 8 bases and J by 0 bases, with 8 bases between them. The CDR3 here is CASRRGSGNTIYF. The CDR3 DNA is TGTGCCAGCCGTCGGGGCTCTGGAAACACCATATATTTT.

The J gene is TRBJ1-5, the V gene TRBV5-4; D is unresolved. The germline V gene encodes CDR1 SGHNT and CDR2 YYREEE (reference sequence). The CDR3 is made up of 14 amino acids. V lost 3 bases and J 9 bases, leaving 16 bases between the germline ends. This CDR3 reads CASSSRSLWWPQHF. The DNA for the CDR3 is TGTGCCAGCAGCTCCAGGTCGCTCTGGTGGCCCCAGCATTTT.

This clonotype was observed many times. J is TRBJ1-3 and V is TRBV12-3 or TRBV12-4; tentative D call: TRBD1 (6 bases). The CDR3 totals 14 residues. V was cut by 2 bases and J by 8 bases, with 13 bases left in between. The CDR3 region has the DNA TGTGCCAGCAGTTTATCAGGGGAGGTATACACCATATATTTT. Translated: CASSLSGEVYTIYF.

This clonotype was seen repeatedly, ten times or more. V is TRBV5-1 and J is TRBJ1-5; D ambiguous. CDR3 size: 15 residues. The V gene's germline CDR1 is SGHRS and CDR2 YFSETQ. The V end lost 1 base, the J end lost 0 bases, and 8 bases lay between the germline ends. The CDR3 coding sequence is TGCGCCAGCAGCTTGAATGGGGATAGCAATCAGCCCCAGCATTTT. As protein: CASSLNGDSNQPQHF.

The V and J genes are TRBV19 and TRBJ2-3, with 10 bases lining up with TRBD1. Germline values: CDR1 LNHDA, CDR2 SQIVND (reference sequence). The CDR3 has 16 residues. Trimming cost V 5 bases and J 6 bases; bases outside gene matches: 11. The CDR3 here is CASSLPGQGTRDTQYF. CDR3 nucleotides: TGTGCCAGTAGTTTACCGGGACAGGGGACTCGGGATACGCAGTATTTT.

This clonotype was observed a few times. In DNA, the CDR3 is TGCAGTGCTAGCGCTGCGGGAAGGCCCTATGGCTACACCTTC. Its translation is CSASAAGRPYGYTF. The chain carries TRBV20-1 and TRBJ1-2; D gene ambiguous. V dropped 3 bases and J dropped 4 bases, with 15 bases sitting between them. There are 14 residues in the CDR3. The germline CDR1 and CDR2 sequences are DFQATT and SNEGSKA (reference sequence).

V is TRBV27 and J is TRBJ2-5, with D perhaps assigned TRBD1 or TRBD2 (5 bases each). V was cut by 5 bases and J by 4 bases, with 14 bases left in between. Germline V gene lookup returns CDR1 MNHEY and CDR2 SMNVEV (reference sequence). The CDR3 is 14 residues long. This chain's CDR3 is CASSRGTTLETQYF. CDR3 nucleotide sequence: TGTGCCAGCAGTCGTGGGACGACCCTAGAGACCCAGTACTTC.

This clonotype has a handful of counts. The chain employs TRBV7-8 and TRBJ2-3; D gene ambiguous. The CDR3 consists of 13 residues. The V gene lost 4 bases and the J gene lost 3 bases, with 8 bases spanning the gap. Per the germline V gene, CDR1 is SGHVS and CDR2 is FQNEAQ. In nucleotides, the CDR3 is TGTGCCAGCAGCTCCCTACGGACAGATACGCAGTATTTT. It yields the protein CASSSLRTDTQYF.

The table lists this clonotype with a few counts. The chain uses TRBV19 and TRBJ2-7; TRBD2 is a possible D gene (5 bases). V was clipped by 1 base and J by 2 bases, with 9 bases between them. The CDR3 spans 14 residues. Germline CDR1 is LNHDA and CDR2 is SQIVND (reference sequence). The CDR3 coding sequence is TGTGCCAGTAGTATAGTGTACGGGGCCTACGAGCAGTACTTC. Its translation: CASSIVYGAYEQYF.

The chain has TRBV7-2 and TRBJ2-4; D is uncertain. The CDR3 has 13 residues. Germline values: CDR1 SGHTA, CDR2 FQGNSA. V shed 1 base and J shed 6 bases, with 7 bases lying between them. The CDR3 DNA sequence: TGTGCCAGCAGCTTAGGTCTGATAAACATTCAGTACTTC. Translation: CASSLGLINIQYF. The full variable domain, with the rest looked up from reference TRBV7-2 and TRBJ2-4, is GAGVSQSPSNKVTEKGKDVELRCDPISGHTALYWYRQSLGQGLEFLIYFQGNSAPDKSGLPSDRFSAERTGGSVSTLTIQRTQQEDSAVYLCASSLGLINIQYFGAGTRLSVL.